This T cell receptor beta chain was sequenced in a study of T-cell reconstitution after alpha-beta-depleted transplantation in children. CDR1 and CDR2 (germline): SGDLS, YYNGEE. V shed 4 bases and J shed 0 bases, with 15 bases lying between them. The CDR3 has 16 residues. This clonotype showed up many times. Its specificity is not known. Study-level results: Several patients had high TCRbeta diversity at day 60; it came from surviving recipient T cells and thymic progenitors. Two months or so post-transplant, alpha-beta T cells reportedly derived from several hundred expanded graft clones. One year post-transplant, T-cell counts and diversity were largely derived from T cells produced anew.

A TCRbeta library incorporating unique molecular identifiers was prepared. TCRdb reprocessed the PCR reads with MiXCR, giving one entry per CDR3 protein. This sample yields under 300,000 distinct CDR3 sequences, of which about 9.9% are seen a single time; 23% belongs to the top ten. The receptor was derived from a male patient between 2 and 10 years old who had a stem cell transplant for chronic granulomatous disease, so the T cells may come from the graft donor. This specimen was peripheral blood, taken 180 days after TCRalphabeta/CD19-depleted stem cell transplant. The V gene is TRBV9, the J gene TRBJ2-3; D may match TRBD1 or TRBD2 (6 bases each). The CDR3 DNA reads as TGTGCCAGCAGCTTTAGTGGGGGGCGAAGCACAGATACGCAGTATTTT. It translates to CASSFSGGRSTDTQYF.